The 22 T cell receptor beta chains below were found in one sample sequenced in a study of blood T cell repertoires in COVID-19. The data were produced by immunoSEQ multiplex PCR, yet TCRdb's version contains in-frame clones alone and is incomplete. The sample shows over 45,000 clones, about 80% of them seen only once. Sequenced sample: peripheral blood. The receptors originated from a man aged 45-60 years with active or convalescent COVID-19.

This sequence joins TRBV6-2 or TRBV6-3 and TRBJ2-5; the D gene is possibly TRBD1 (5 bases). There are 13 residues in the CDR3. Trimming removed 5 bases from V and 4 bases from J, with 11 bases in between. Germline V gene sequence: CDR1 MNHEY, CDR2 SVGEGT. The CDR3 nucleotides read TGTGCCAGCAGTCGCTGGGGCCGAGAGACCCAGTACTTC. It is translated as CASSRWGRETQYF.

This chain links TRBV30 with TRBJ1-3; D is undetermined. V was trimmed by 4 bases and J by 4 bases, leaving 11 bases between them. The CDR3 spans 13 residues. CDR1 GTSNPN and CDR2 SVGIG come from the germline V gene (reference sequence). The CDR3 region has the DNA TGTGCCTGGACCCTCTCCCTCGGAAACACCATATATTTT. Protein: CAWTLSLGNTIYF.

This clone has just a few counts. This rearrangement joins TRBV3-1 (or the pseudogene TRBV3-2) to TRBJ2-1; 12 positions match TRBD1. This CDR3 has 15 amino acids. V gave up 4 bases and J gave up 9 bases; unmatched junction bases: 7. The V gene's germline CDR1 is LGHDT and CDR2 YNNKEL (reference sequence). The CDR3 loop reads CASSPSRDRGLEQFF. The CDR3 coding sequence is TGTGCCAGCAGCCCTTCCCGGGACAGGGGGCTTGAGCAGTTCTTC.

In this sample, this clone turned up once. The gene calls are TRBV11-1 and TRBJ2-1; TRBD1 might be the D (5 bases). The CDR3 has 16 amino acids. Trimming took off 7 bases at V and 7 bases at J, with 23 bases between the two ends. The germline gives CDR1 SGHAT, CDR2 FQDESV (reference sequence). The CDR3, as DNA: TGTGCCAGCACCAATAACAGGTTCCCATATAGGAATGAGCAGTTCTTC. Its protein product is CASTNNRFPYRNEQFF.

The rearrangement uses TRBV19 and TRBJ1-3; TRBD1 might be the D (6 bases). The V and J ends lost 7 bases and 4 bases respectively, with 14 bases between them. Germline V gene lookup returns CDR1 LNHDA and CDR2 SQIVND (reference sequence). The CDR3 consists of 14 residues. DNA of the CDR3: TGTGCCAGTACACTGGACAGATTCGGAAACACCATATATTTT. It encodes CASTLDRFGNTIYF.

This rearrangement joins TRBV5-8 to TRBJ2-7; D unclear. The CDR3 extends over 10 amino acids. Germline V gene data show CDR1 as SGHTS and CDR2 as YDEGEE. Trimming removed 7 bases from V and 3 bases from J, with 5 bases in between. Written as DNA, the CDR3 is TGTGCCAGCCGCAGCTACGAGCAGTACTTC. Its translation: CASRSYEQYF.

The chain links TRBV14 to TRBJ1-6, with 7 bases lining up with TRBD1. The V gene end was trimmed by 6 bases and the J gene end by 14 bases; junction bases not matched to a gene: 7. The CDR3 consists of 12 residues. Germline V CDR1 and CDR2: SGHDN, FVKESK. The CDR3 loop is CASRPTGQALHF. The CDR3 nucleotides are TGTGCCAGCAGACCTACCGGACAGGCCCTCCACTTT.

As DNA, the CDR3 is TGTGCCAGCAGCTCAAGCGGGGGGCGATGGAACAATGAGCAGTTCTTC. It is translated as CASSSSGGRWNNEQFF. This sequence joins TRBV11-2 and TRBJ2-1; 9 positions match TRBD2. Germline V gene lookup returns CDR1 SGHAT and CDR2 FQNNGV. This CDR3 comprises 16 residues. V was pared by 4 bases and J by 5 bases, with 9 bases of the junction left unmatched.

This clone was detected only once. The chain employs TRBV6-5 and TRBJ1-3, with 7 bases fitting TRBD1. Trimming at V came to 2 bases and at J to 4 bases, leaving 5 bases not matched to a gene. The CDR3 contains 15 residues. CDR1 MNHEY and CDR2 SVGAGI come from the germline V gene. CDR3: CASSYGTDKGNTIYF. CDR3 DNA: TGTGCCAGCAGTTACGGGACAGACAAGGGAAACACCATATATTTT.

The CDR3 DNA follows: TGTGCCAGTAGTATGCGACCCGGGACAGGGGGAGGTCAGCCCCAGCATTTT. Translated: CASSMRPGTGGGQPQHF. The J gene is TRBJ1-5, the V gene TRBV19, with 11 nucleotides matching TRBD1. Germline loops: CDR1 LNHDA, CDR2 SQIVND (reference sequence). There are 17 residues in the CDR3. V shed 3 bases, J shed 6 bases, and the junction held 10 bases outside the gene matches.

The gene calls are TRBV12-5 and TRBJ2-2; D gene ambiguous. Germline values: CDR1 LGHNT, CDR2 FRNRAP. The V end was cut by 1 base, the J end by 0 bases, with 6 bases between. CDR3 length: 15 residues. The CDR3 spells CASGLGQTNTGELFF. The DNA of the CDR3 is TGTGCTAGTGGTTTGGGCCAGACGAACACCGGGGAGCTGTTTTTT.

This clone is a singleton in its sample. The V and J genes are TRBV2 and TRBJ2-7, with D possibly being TRBD1 (6 bases). This CDR3 region has 13 residues. V was pared by 7 bases and J by 1 base, with 11 bases between. Germline V CDR1 and CDR2: SNHLY, FYNNEI. The DNA for the CDR3 is TGTGCCAGCAAATACGGACAGTCCTACGAGCAGTACTTC. Protein: CASKYGQSYEQYF.

The V call is TRBV11-3, the J call TRBJ2-2; possible D gene TRBD2, 7 bases. V shed 5 bases and J shed 3 bases, with 13 bases lying between them. The CDR3 runs 15 residues. Germline CDR1 and CDR2: SGHNT and YENEEA. The CDR3 region is CASSQGGVDTGELFF. The CDR3 DNA reads as TGTGCCAGCAGCCAAGGGGGGGTTGACACCGGGGAGCTGTTTTTT.

The chain links TRBV19 to TRBJ1-2; 8 nucleotides match TRBD1. The CDR3 totals 14 residues. The V gene's germline CDR1 is LNHDA and CDR2 SQIVND (reference sequence). After removal of 8 bases from V and 7 bases from J, the junction contained 12 bases not matched to a gene. In nucleotides, the CDR3 is TGTGCCAGTGGTGACAGGGGCCCTTCGGTTGGCTACACCTTC. It is translated as CASGDRGPSVGYTF.

The rearrangement joins TRBV29-1 to TRBJ1-2; 7 positions match TRBD1. Germline values: CDR1 SQVTM, CDR2 ANQGSEA. The CDR3 covers 14 residues. With V trimmed by 4 bases and J by 8 bases, 13 bases remained unmatched. This CDR3 reads CSVVQGSVFEGYTF. The CDR3 coding sequence is TGCAGCGTTGTACAGGGGTCCGTTTTTGAAGGCTACACCTTC.

The table lists this clone with a few counts. The genes are TRBV5-5 and TRBJ2-2; TRBD1 matches at 11 bases. The CDR3 totals 15 residues. J was trimmed by 5 bases and V by 5 bases; bases with no gene match: 5. Germline CDR1 SGHKS, CDR2 YYEKEE (reference sequence). The CDR3 loop reads CASSWGTGGTGELFF. The CDR3 DNA sequence: TGTGCCAGCAGTTGGGGGACAGGGGGGACCGGGGAGCTGTTTTTT.

The chain employs TRBV5-4 and TRBJ2-7; D perhaps matches TRBD1 (5 bases). The CDR3 consists of 15 residues. Per the germline V gene, CDR1 is SGHNT and CDR2 is YYREEE (reference sequence). With 4 bases removed from V and 3 bases from J, the gap between germline ends came to 17 bases. The CDR3 is CASSPGQDSVYEQYF. The DNA of the CDR3 is TGTGCCAGCAGCCCCGGACAAGACTCTGTCTACGAGCAGTACTTC.

This clone was counted a single time. This chain joins TRBV19 and TRBJ2-1; 8 positions agree with TRBD2. J gave up 6 bases and V 1 base, and 2 bases lay outside the gene matches. CDR1 LNHDA and CDR2 SQIVND come from the germline V gene (reference sequence). The CDR3 is made up of 14 amino acids. Written as DNA, the CDR3 is TGTGCCAGTAGTATAGTTCTAGCGGGCAATGAGCAGTTCTTC. Its translation is CASSIVLAGNEQFF.

The chain recombines TRBV7-9 with TRBJ2-7; D is uncertain. Germline CDR1 and CDR2: SEHNR and FQNEAQ (reference sequence). CDR3 length equals 13 residues. The ends were cut back, 1 base at V and 3 bases at J, with 7 bases in the middle. The chain's CDR3 is CASSLGTNYEQYF. Here the CDR3 DNA reads TGTGCCAGCAGCTTAGGAACTAACTACGAGCAGTACTTC.

Notes on this clone: The same CDR3 arises from other DNA sequences in this sample as well. The chain uses TRBV5-1 and TRBJ2-3; 9 bases align to TRBD1. Germline CDR1 and CDR2: SGHRS and YFSETQ. The length of the CDR3 is 13 residues. V dropped 7 bases and J dropped 6; count of bases not matched to a gene: 6. The CDR3 loop reads CASRDRDGDTQYF. The CDR3 DNA sequence: TGCGCCAGCCGGGACAGGGATGGGGATACGCAGTATTTT.

The gene calls are TRBV15 and TRBJ1-5, with D perhaps matching TRBD1 (5 bases). CDR1 is LNHNV, CDR2 YYDKDF, per germline (reference sequence). The CDR3 contains 17 residues. Trimming left V 2 bases short and J 4 bases short, with 18 bases between. The CDR3 here is CATSRPGGQEANQPQHF. CDR3 nucleotides: TGTGCCACCAGCAGACCGGGGGGTCAGGAGGCGAATCAGCCCCAGCATTTT. Full variable domain (missing parts from reference TRBV15 and TRBJ1-5): DAMVIQNPRYQVTQFGKPVTLSCSQTLNHNVMYWYQQKSSQAPKLLFHYYDKDFNNEADTPDNFQSRRPNTSFCFLDIRSPGLGDTAMYLCATSRPGGQEANQPQHFGDGTRLSIL.

A few counts support this clone. The V call is TRBV4-1, the J call TRBJ1-6, with 7 positions matching TRBD1. CDR1 and CDR2 from the germline V gene are MGHRA and YSYEKL. V shed 0 bases, J shed 5 bases, and the junction held 4 bases outside the gene matches. This CDR3 has 16 amino acids. CDR3 residues: CASSQEWGTDNSPLHF. CDR3 nucleotide sequence: TGCGCCAGCAGCCAAGAGTGGGGGACAGATAATTCACCCCTCCACTTT.